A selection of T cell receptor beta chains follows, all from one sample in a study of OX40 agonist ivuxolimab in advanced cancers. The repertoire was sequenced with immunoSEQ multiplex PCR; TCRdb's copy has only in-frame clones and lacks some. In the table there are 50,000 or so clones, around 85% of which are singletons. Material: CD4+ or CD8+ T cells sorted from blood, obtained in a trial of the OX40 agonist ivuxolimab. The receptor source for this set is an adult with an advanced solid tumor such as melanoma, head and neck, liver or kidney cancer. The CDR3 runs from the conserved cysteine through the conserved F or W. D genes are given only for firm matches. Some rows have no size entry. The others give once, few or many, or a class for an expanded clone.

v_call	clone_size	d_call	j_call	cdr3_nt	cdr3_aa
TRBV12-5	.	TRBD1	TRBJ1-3	TGTGCTAGTGGTTTGGTAGTAGGGACAGCTGGAAACACCATATATTTT	CASGLVVGTAGNTIYF
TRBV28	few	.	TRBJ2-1	TGTGCCAGCATCACCCGGAATGAGCAGTTCTTC	CASITRNEQFF
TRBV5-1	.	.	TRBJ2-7	TGCGCCAGCAGCTTGATTAGTCGGGACAACTCCTACGAGCAGTACTTC	CASSLISRDNSYEQYF
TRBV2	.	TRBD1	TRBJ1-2	TGTGCCAGCAGTGAATACGACAGGGCCTATGGCTACACCTTC	CASSEYDRAYGYTF
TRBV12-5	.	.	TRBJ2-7	TGTGCTAGTGGTCGCCAGACCCCCGAGCAGTACTTC	CASGRQTPEQYF
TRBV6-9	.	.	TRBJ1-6	TGTGCCAGCAGTTACTTAGGGGAATCACCCCTCCACTTT	CASSYLGESPLHF
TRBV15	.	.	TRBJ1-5	TGTGCCACCAGCAGAGAATATAGCAATCAGCCCCAGCATTTT	CATSREYSNQPQHF
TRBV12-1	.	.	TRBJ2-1	TGTGCCAGCAGCACTTGGGGCCGTCGTGATTACAATGAGCAGTTCTTC	CASSTWGRRDYNEQFF
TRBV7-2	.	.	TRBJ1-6	TGTGCCAGCAGCTTAGAGGCAGAGACTTATAATTCACCCCTCCACTTT	CASSLEAETYNSPLHF
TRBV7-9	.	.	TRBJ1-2	TGTGCCAGCAGCTTAAGATGGGAGGATGGCTACACCTTC	CASSLRWEDGYTF
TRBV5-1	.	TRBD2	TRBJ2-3	TGCCCCAGCAGCCCTCTCGCGGGGGGGGGCACAGATACGCAGTATTTT	CPSSPLAGGGTDTQYF
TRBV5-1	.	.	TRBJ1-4	TGCGCCAGCAGCTTAAGGACTGATGAAAAACTGTTTTTT	CASSLRTDEKLFF
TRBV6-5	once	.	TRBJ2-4	TGTGCCAGCACCACAGGTCCCTTAGCCAAAAACATTCAGTACTTC	CASTTGPLAKNIQYF
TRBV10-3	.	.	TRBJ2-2	TGTGCCATCCCCGCAGGCTCCCGGACCGGGGAGCTGTTTTTT	CAIPAGSRTGELFF
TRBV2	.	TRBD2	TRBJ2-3	TGTGCCAGCAGTGGCCGGGGGGGGCCTGTAGATACGCAGTATTTT	CASSGRGGPVDTQYF
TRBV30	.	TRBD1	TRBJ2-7	TGTGCCTGGAGCCGGGGAACAGGGGAAAGGACCTACGAGCAGTACTTC	CAWSRGTGERTYEQYF
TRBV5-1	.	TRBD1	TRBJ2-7	TGCGCCAGCAGCTTCAGGGGGCAGGGCTACGAGCAGTACTTC	CASSFRGQGYEQYF
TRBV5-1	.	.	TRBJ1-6	TGCGCCAGCAGCCTGCCGGGGACCTTCGGGAGTTCACCCCTCCACTTT	CASSLPGTFGSSPLHF
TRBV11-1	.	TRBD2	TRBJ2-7	TGTGCCAGCAGCCTGAGCGGGGGGGCCGAGCAGTACTTC	CASSLSGGAEQYF
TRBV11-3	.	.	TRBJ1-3	TGTGCCAGCAGCTCGGACCGGGCAAACACCATATATTTT	CASSSDRANTIYF
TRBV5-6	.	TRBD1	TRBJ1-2	TGTGCCAGCAGTCGGGACAGGTTGGTGTTTAGCTACACCTTC	CASSRDRLVFSYTF
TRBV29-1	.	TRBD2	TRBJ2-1	TGCAGCGTTGAATCGAGCGGGGGGCTTCGCTCCTACAATGAGCAGTTCTTC	CSVESSGGLRSYNEQFF
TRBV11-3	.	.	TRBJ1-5	TGTGCCAGCAGCTTAGCGTGGAGTTCTGATAGCAATCAGCCCCAGCATTTT	CASSLAWSSDSNQPQHF
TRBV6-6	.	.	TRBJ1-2	TGTGCCAGCAGTTACGGGCAGGACAATAACTATGGCTACACCTTC	CASSYGQDNNYGYTF
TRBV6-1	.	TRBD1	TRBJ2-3	TGTGCCAGCAGTGTACCGGGACAGGGCTCAGTAAATACGCAGTATTTT	CASSVPGQGSVNTQYF
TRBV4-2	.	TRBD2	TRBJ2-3	TGTGCCAGCAGCCTAAGGGCTAGCGGGGGCACAGATACGCAGTATTTT	CASSLRASGGTDTQYF
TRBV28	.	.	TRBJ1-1	TGTGCCAGCAGTTTAATTTCGGCCGTCAACACTGAAGCTTTCTTT	CASSLISAVNTEAFF
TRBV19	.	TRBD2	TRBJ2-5	TGTGCCAGTAGTGCCGGGGGGGGGAAAGAGACCCAGTACTTC	CASSAGGGKETQYF
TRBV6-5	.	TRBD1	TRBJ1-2	TGTGCCAGCAGCCGAAACCGACAGGGGAGGTATGGCTACACCTTC	CASSRNRQGRYGYTF
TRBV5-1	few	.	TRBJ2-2	TGCGCCAGCAGCTTCGAAGATCAAATATACACCGGGGAGCTGTTTTTT	CASSFEDQIYTGELFF
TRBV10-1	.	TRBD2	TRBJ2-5	TGCGCCAGCAGTGTGATGCGGGGGAGCGAGACCCAGTACTTC	CASSVMRGSETQYF
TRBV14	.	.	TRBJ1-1	TGTGCCAGCAGCCAACTGGTATCGGGGGGAACTTTCTTT	CASSQLVSGGTFF
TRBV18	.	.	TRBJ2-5	TGTGCCAGCTCAGGAGGGCTGATCGAGACCCAGTACTTC	CASSGGLIETQYF
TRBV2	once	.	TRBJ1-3	TGTGCCAGCAGTGGAGCCCGCGGCGGCACCATATATTTT	CASSGARGGTIYF
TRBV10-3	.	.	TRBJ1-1	TGTGCCATCAGTGAGTCGGAACGGATCACTGAAGCTTTCTTT	CAISESERITEAFF
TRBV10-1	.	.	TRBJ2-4	TGCGCCAGCAGTGAGTCGAGGGTAGCCAAAAACATTCAGTACTTC	CASSESRVAKNIQYF
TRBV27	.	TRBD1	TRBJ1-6	TGTGCCAGCAGTTTATGGAGGGACAGGGGATACAATTCACCCCTCCACTTT	CASSLWRDRGYNSPLHF
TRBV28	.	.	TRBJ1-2	TGTGCCAGCAGTTTGGGGGGCCGTAAGAGCTACACCTTC	CASSLGGRKSYTF
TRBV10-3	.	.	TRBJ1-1	TGTGCCATCAGTGGGGGGACATATAAATTCTTT	CAISGGTYKFF
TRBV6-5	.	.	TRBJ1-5	TGTGCCAGCAGTTACTCAATTGGGGATCAGCCCCAGCATTTT	CASSYSIGDQPQHF
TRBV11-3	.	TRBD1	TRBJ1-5	TGTGCCAGCAGCTTATGGGCAGGGGGGAGTCAGCCCCAGCATTTT	CASSLWAGGSQPQHF
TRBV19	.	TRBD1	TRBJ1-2	TGTGCCAGCGATAGACAGGGGTTCAATGGCTACACCTTC	CASDRQGFNGYTF
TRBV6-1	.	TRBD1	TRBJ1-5	TGTGCCATCAGTGAGTCGGGACAGGGGTATCAGCCCCAGCATTTT	CAISESGQGYQPQHF
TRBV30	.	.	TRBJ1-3	TGTGCCTGGAGTGTCGTCTCTGGAAACACCATATATTTT	CAWSVVSGNTIYF
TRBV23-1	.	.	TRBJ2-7	TGCGCCAGCAGTCCGACCGACAGGTCCTCCTACGAGCAGTACTTC	CASSPTDRSSYEQYF
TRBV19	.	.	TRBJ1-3	TGTGCCACCACGATCAGACAGGAAGCCTCTGGAAACACCATATATTTT	CATTIRQEASGNTIYF
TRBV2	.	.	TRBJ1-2	TGTGCCAGCAGTGAAAGCTTTGGAGGCTACACCTTC	CASSESFGGYTF
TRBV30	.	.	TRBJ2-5	TGTGCCTGGAGCACTACGGTACAAGAGACCCAGTACTTC	CAWSTTVQETQYF
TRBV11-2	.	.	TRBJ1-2	TGTGCCAGCAGCTTAGATCTAGCCAGGACCTATGGCTACACCTTC	CASSLDLARTYGYTF
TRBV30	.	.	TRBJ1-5	TGTGCCTGGAGTACGCTCGCCGCCCAGCCCCAGCATTTT	CAWSTLAAQPQHF
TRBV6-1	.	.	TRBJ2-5	TGTGCCAGCACGACCCAGCAAGAGACCCAGTACTTC	CASTTQQETQYF
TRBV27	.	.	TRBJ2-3	TGTGCCAGCAGTTTAATCAGATTCTCTGGGGTCACAGATACGCAGTATTTT	CASSLIRFSGVTDTQYF
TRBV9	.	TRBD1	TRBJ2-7	TGTGCCAGCAGCGGGGGGACAGGGGGATCCTACGAGCAGTACTTC	CASSGGTGGSYEQYF
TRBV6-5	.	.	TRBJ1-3	TGTGCCAGCAGTTACTCAAAACAGGGAACTGGAAACACCATATATTTT	CASSYSKQGTGNTIYF
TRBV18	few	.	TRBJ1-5	TGTGCCAGCTCACCGAATCAGGGTAACCAGCCCCAGCATTTT	CASSPNQGNQPQHF